Below, 5 T cell receptor beta chains from the same sample are listed, as sequenced in a study of cytomegalovirus exposure and HLA in healthy donors. Sequencing used immunoSEQ multiplex PCR; TCRdb keeps in-frame clones, though not all of them. The data contain about 160,000 clones, roughly nine tenths of them singletons. Sequencing was done on a sample of PBMCs. Every receptor here comes from a woman aged 25 to 39 in good health and CMV-seronegative.

This chain connects TRBV19 to TRBJ1-1; D gene unclear. The germline V and J ends were trimmed by 2 bases and 4 bases, with 14 bases remaining between them. CDR3 length equals 15 residues. CDR1 and CDR2 (germline): LNHDA, SQIVND (reference sequence). CDR3: CASSITSGGSTEAFF. The CDR3 coding sequence is TGTGCCAGTAGTATAACTAGCGGTGGGAGCACTGAAGCTTTCTTT. Full variable domain (rest looked up from reference TRBV19 and TRBJ1-1): DGGITQSPKYLFRKEGQNVTLSCEQNLNHDAMYWYRQDPGQGLRLIYYSQIVNDFQKGDIAEGYSVSREKKESFPLTVTSAQKNPTAFYLCASSITSGGSTEAFFGQGTRLTVV.

This chain uses TRBV29-1 with TRBJ1-2; D perhaps matches TRBD1 (6 bases). Trimming removed 3 bases at V and 2 bases at J, with 19 bases between. In germline, CDR1 is SQVTM, CDR2 ANQGSEA. The CDR3 totals 16 residues. For the CDR3, the DNA is TGCAGCGTTGATGTGGGACACCTCGGATCCAACTATGGCTACACCTTC. Translating gives CSVDVGHLGSNYGYTF.

The DNA of the CDR3 is TGTGCCAGCAGCCCAGGGACTAGAAAAGAGACCCAGTACTTC. Translating it yields CASSPGTRKETQYF. The chain uses TRBV4-2 and TRBJ2-5, with 8 bases aligning to TRBD2. Germline assignment: CDR1 LGHNA and CDR2 YNFKEQ. J gave up 3 bases and V 4 bases, and 4 bases lay outside the gene matches. This CDR3 spans 14 amino acids.

The V call is TRBV9, the J call TRBJ2-7; D may be TRBD1 (5 bases). The length of the CDR3 is 14 residues. Trimming shortened V by 0 bases and J by 4 bases, and 11 bases separated the two germline ends. The germline V gene encodes CDR1 SGDLS and CDR2 YYNGEE. The CDR3 region has the DNA TGTGCCAGCAGCGTAGGCAGGGCTGGGTACGAGCAGTACTTC. This sequence encodes CASSVGRAGYEQYF.

The chain is built from TRBV27 and TRBJ2-3, with D perhaps matching TRBD2 (5 bases). Germline assignment: CDR1 MNHEY and CDR2 SMNVEV (reference sequence). The CDR3 has 14 residues. Trimming cost V 5 bases and J 11 bases, with 20 bases left between them. The chain's CDR3 is CASSHSLGMREQYF. In nucleotides, the CDR3 is TGTGCCAGCAGTCACAGTCTGGGGATGAGGGAGCAGTATTTT.